Reported below is one T cell receptor beta chain. Antigen: not known. Germline CDR1 is MNHEY and CDR2 is SVGAGI. After removal of 4 bases from V and 3 bases from J, the junction contained 8 bases not matched to a gene. This CDR3 is 16 amino acids long. These data originate in a study of OX40 agonist ivuxolimab in advanced cancers. For the study at large: One patient with hepatocellular carcinoma and two with cutaneous melanoma, three in all, had partial responses. Overall study results and limits: It was not determined which antigens were specifically recognized by the peripheral T cells that had undergone clonal expansion.

TCRdb's table, derived via immunoSEQ multiplex PCR, lists solely in-frame clones and lacks some. The table records roughly 41,000 clones, about 86% of them present only once. This TCR came from an adult with an advanced solid tumor such as melanoma, head and neck, liver or kidney cancer. The starting material was CD4+ or CD8+ T cells sorted from blood, obtained in a trial of the OX40 agonist ivuxolimab. This rearrangement joins TRBV6-5 to TRBJ1-5; the match to TRBD1 covers 8 bases. This CDR3 is CASSSTQGAFNQPQHF. CDR3 nucleotide sequence: TGTGCCAGCAGTTCTACTCAGGGGGCCTTCAATCAGCCCCAGCATTTT.